This is a list of T cell receptor beta chains from one sample in a study of response to subunit inactivated influenza vaccine. TCRdb redid the calling of the RT-PCR reads with MiXCR, one entry per CDR3 protein. The sample includes 500,000 to 750,000 distinct CDR3 sequences, around 13% of them seen just once. Material: PBMCs from blood, obtained 11 to 12 days after vaccination. All receptors come from a man between 50 and 59 years old who received an inactivated influenza vaccine. Each CDR3 is given with its conserved first and last residue. The D gene is left open where the match is weak. Not every row has a clone size; where given, it reads once, few, many or a size class.

d_gene: TRBD2; j_gene: TRBJ2-1; v_gene: TRBV6-4; abundance: NA; CDR3nt: TGTGCCAGCAGCGCAGTAGCGGGAGGTGAGCAGTTCTTC; CDR3aa: CASSAVAGGEQFF
d_gene: TRBD2; j_gene: TRBJ2-1; v_gene: TRBV20-1; abundance: NA; CDR3nt: TGCAGTGCGGGGAGCGGGGGGCGCTACAATGAGCAGTTCTTC; CDR3aa: CSAGSGGRYNEQFF
d_gene: NA; j_gene: TRBJ2-1; v_gene: TRBV7-8; abundance: many; CDR3nt: TGTGCCAGCAGCTTAGAAGGGTGGGGGGCCTACAATGAGCAGTTCTTC; CDR3aa: CASSLEGWGAYNEQFF
d_gene: TRBD2; j_gene: TRBJ2-7; v_gene: TRBV5-1; abundance: many; CDR3nt: TGCGCCAGCAGCACCACTAGCGGGAGCTACGAGCAGTACTTC; CDR3aa: CASSTTSGSYEQYF
d_gene: NA; j_gene: TRBJ1-2; v_gene: TRBV2; abundance: NA; CDR3nt: TGTGCCGATAGGGAACAGGACTATGGCTACACCTTC; CDR3aa: CADREQDYGYTF
d_gene: NA; j_gene: TRBJ2-3; v_gene: TRBV6-1; abundance: NA; CDR3nt: TGTGCCAGCAGTGAAGTCGGGGTGGCAGATACGCAGTATTTT; CDR3aa: CASSEVGVADTQYF
d_gene: NA; j_gene: TRBJ2-2; v_gene: TRBV5-6; abundance: few; CDR3nt: TGTGCCAGCAGCTTCTTCGCGGCGAACACCGGGGAGCTGTTTTTT; CDR3aa: CASSFFAANTGELFF
d_gene: TRBD2; j_gene: TRBJ2-1; v_gene: TRBV10-3; abundance: NA; CDR3nt: TGTGCCATCAGTGAGTCGAGAGTAACTAGCGGCTACAATGAGCAGTTCTTC; CDR3aa: CAISESRVTSGYNEQFF
d_gene: TRBD1; j_gene: TRBJ1-5; v_gene: TRBV12-3/TRBV12-4; abundance: NA; CDR3nt: TGTGCCAGCAGTCGCGAGCAGGGGGCTCTGCAGCCCCAGCATTTT; CDR3aa: CASSREQGALQPQHF
d_gene: NA; j_gene: TRBJ1-1; v_gene: TRBV20-1; abundance: NA; CDR3nt: TGCAGTGCTAGAAAGAGCGGAGGTGAAGCTTTCTTT; CDR3aa: CSARKSGGEAFF
d_gene: NA; j_gene: TRBJ2-6; v_gene: TRBV21-1; abundance: NA; CDR3nt: TGTGCCAACATAACCAAATATCCTGGGGCCAACGTCCTGACTTTC; CDR3aa: CANITKYPGANVLTF
d_gene: TRBD2; j_gene: TRBJ2-7; v_gene: TRBV5-5; abundance: few; CDR3nt: TGTGCCAGCACCCCTTGGCGGACTAGCGGGGGGCGCTCCTACGAGCAGTACTTC; CDR3aa: CASTPWRTSGGRSYEQYF
d_gene: NA; j_gene: TRBJ1-2; v_gene: TRBV28; abundance: NA; CDR3nt: TGTGCCAGCAGTTTTTCGGGGGGCGTCTATGGCTACACCTTC; CDR3aa: CASSFSGGVYGYTF
d_gene: NA; j_gene: TRBJ2-2; v_gene: TRBV24-1; abundance: NA; CDR3nt: TGTGCCACCAGTGATTGGAGTTGGGGCACCGGGGAGCTGTTTTTT; CDR3aa: CATSDWSWGTGELFF
d_gene: NA; j_gene: TRBJ2-2; v_gene: TRBV24-1; abundance: few; CDR3nt: TGTGCCACCAGTGATTTCGTGGGTACCGGGGAGCTGTTTTTT; CDR3aa: CATSDFVGTGELFF
d_gene: NA; j_gene: TRBJ2-3; v_gene: TRBV24-1; abundance: few; CDR3nt: TGTGCCACCAGTGATTTTGGGCGTCAGGCAGATACGCAGTATTTT; CDR3aa: CATSDFGRQADTQYF
d_gene: TRBD2; j_gene: TRBJ2-1; v_gene: TRBV6-2/TRBV6-3; abundance: NA; CDR3nt: TGTGCCAGCAGTTACCCAACCCTAGCGGGGGACCTTCGCTCCTACAATGAGCAGTTCTTC; CDR3aa: CASSYPTLAGDLRSYNEQFF
d_gene: TRBD2; j_gene: TRBJ2-1; v_gene: TRBV5-6; abundance: NA; CDR3nt: TGTGCCAGCAGCTCAAAGGGACTAGCGGGAGGTCCCTACTTCAATGAGCAGTTCTTC; CDR3aa: CASSSKGLAGGPYFNEQFF
d_gene: TRBD1; j_gene: TRBJ1-1; v_gene: TRBV20-1; abundance: NA; CDR3nt: TGCAGTGCTACCCGGGACAGGGTAACCAAGAACGCTGAAGCTTTCTTT; CDR3aa: CSATRDRVTKNAEAFF
d_gene: TRBD1; j_gene: TRBJ2-7; v_gene: TRBV5-1; abundance: many; CDR3nt: TGCGCCAGCAGCTTGGCGTCAAGGACAGGGGTTGTCTACGAGCAGTACTTC; CDR3aa: CASSLASRTGVVYEQYF
d_gene: NA; j_gene: TRBJ2-1; v_gene: TRBV11-2; abundance: NA; CDR3nt: TGTGCCAGCAGCTTAGATGCCTGGGGAGTTGAGCAGTTCTTC; CDR3aa: CASSLDAWGVEQFF
d_gene: NA; j_gene: TRBJ2-7; v_gene: TRBV2; abundance: NA; CDR3nt: TGTGCCAGCAGTGAGCTTGGGGATGCCTACGAGCAGTACTTC; CDR3aa: CASSELGDAYEQYF
d_gene: TRBD2; j_gene: TRBJ2-1; v_gene: TRBV7-6; abundance: many; CDR3nt: TGTGCCAGCAGCTTATTCCTAGCGGGAGTTTTCCCTCCCAATGAGCAGTTCTTC; CDR3aa: CASSLFLAGVFPPNEQFF
d_gene: TRBD1; j_gene: TRBJ2-5; v_gene: TRBV6-2/TRBV6-3; abundance: NA; CDR3nt: TGTGCCAGCAGTTCGACAGGGTCGAGGGAGACCCAGTACTTC; CDR3aa: CASSSTGSRETQYF
d_gene: NA; j_gene: TRBJ1-4; v_gene: TRBV7-9; abundance: NA; CDR3nt: TGTGCCAGCAGCCAAAGACAGGTTACTGAAAAACTGTTTTTT; CDR3aa: CASSQRQVTEKLFF
d_gene: TRBD1; j_gene: TRBJ1-1; v_gene: TRBV12-3/TRBV12-4; abundance: NA; CDR3nt: TGTGCCAGCAGTTTTCCTAGGGCAGGGGGCACTGAAGCTTTCTTT; CDR3aa: CASSFPRAGGTEAFF
d_gene: TRBD2; j_gene: TRBJ2-1; v_gene: TRBV14; abundance: few; CDR3nt: TGTGCCAGCAGCCGGGGACTAGCGGTTCGTGAGCAGTTCTTC; CDR3aa: CASSRGLAVREQFF
d_gene: TRBD2; j_gene: TRBJ2-1; v_gene: TRBV5-6; abundance: NA; CDR3nt: TGTGCCAGCAGCTTGGCTAGCGGGATCGGGGATGAGCAGTTCTTC; CDR3aa: CASSLASGIGDEQFF
d_gene: NA; j_gene: TRBJ1-5; v_gene: TRBV3-1; abundance: NA; CDR3nt: TGTGCCAGCAGCCAAGGGCGCCGACAGCCCCAGCATTTT; CDR3aa: CASSQGRRQPQHF
d_gene: NA; j_gene: TRBJ2-1; v_gene: TRBV18; abundance: NA; CDR3nt: TGTGCCAGCTCACGCAACACACCGAGCTCCTACAATGAGCAGTTCTTC; CDR3aa: CASSRNTPSSYNEQFF
d_gene: TRBD1; j_gene: TRBJ2-7; v_gene: TRBV3-1; abundance: few; CDR3nt: TGTGCCAGCAGCCAAGAAGGGGGCCGGAACGAGCAGTACTTC; CDR3aa: CASSQEGGRNEQYF
d_gene: NA; j_gene: TRBJ2-2; v_gene: TRBV2; abundance: few; CDR3nt: TGTGCCAGCCGGCTAGGGGTTTTCGGGGAGCTGTTTTTT; CDR3aa: CASRLGVFGELFF
d_gene: NA; j_gene: TRBJ2-3; v_gene: TRBV6-4; abundance: NA; CDR3nt: TGTGCCACCTCAAGGGAGGAGGGCGCAGATACGCAGTATTTT; CDR3aa: CATSREEGADTQYF
d_gene: NA; j_gene: TRBJ2-1; v_gene: TRBV20-1; abundance: NA; CDR3nt: TGCAGTGCTTCCCGGGGCCCTTTCTACAATGAGCAGTTCTTC; CDR3aa: CSASRGPFYNEQFF
d_gene: TRBD1; j_gene: TRBJ2-1; v_gene: TRBV4-3; abundance: few; CDR3nt: TGCGCCAGCAGCCAAGATTGGGCAGGGGGACGGGATGAGCAGTTCTTC; CDR3aa: CASSQDWAGGRDEQFF
d_gene: TRBD1; j_gene: TRBJ2-1; v_gene: TRBV20-1; abundance: NA; CDR3nt: TGCAGTGCTCCCCCCGGGACAGGGGGCGAAAAGGGGCAGTTCTTC; CDR3aa: CSAPPGTGGEKGQFF
d_gene: NA; j_gene: TRBJ1-1; v_gene: TRBV4-1; abundance: NA; CDR3nt: TGCGCCAGCAGCCAAGGATGGGAGGGGCGGGCTTTCTTT; CDR3aa: CASSQGWEGRAFF
d_gene: TRBD2; j_gene: TRBJ2-7; v_gene: TRBV7-9; abundance: few; CDR3nt: TGTGCCAGCAGCCCCAGTTCTAGCGGGAGTGCTGTGCAGTACTTC; CDR3aa: CASSPSSSGSAVQYF
d_gene: NA; j_gene: TRBJ1-2; v_gene: TRBV29-1; abundance: NA; CDR3nt: TGCAGCGTTGAGATTCTCTATGGCTACACCTTC; CDR3aa: CSVEILYGYTF
d_gene: TRBD1; j_gene: TRBJ2-7; v_gene: TRBV4-1; abundance: NA; CDR3nt: TGCGCCAGCAGCCCACAGACAGGGGACGAGCAGTACTTC; CDR3aa: CASSPQTGDEQYF
d_gene: NA; j_gene: TRBJ2-3; v_gene: TRBV7-9; abundance: NA; CDR3nt: TGTGCCAGCAGCCCCCTCACGTACACAGATACGCAGTATTTT; CDR3aa: CASSPLTYTDTQYF
d_gene: TRBD1; j_gene: TRBJ1-5; v_gene: TRBV5-1; abundance: few; CDR3nt: TGCGCCAGCAGCCCGACAGGGCTCGGTCAGCCCCAGCATTTT; CDR3aa: CASSPTGLGQPQHF
d_gene: NA; j_gene: TRBJ1-2; v_gene: TRBV4-1; abundance: NA; CDR3nt: TGCGCCAGCAGCCCGTACCTTGGGGGCAATGGCTACACCTTC; CDR3aa: CASSPYLGGNGYTF
d_gene: NA; j_gene: TRBJ2-7; v_gene: TRBV10-3; abundance: NA; CDR3nt: TGTGCCATCAGCATAACCGGACTACAAACCTACGAGCAGTACTTC; CDR3aa: CAISITGLQTYEQYF
d_gene: TRBD2; j_gene: TRBJ2-1; v_gene: TRBV9; abundance: NA; CDR3nt: TGTGCCAGCAGCGTAGTTGGGACTAGCTATGAGCAGTTCTTC; CDR3aa: CASSVVGTSYEQFF
d_gene: TRBD1; j_gene: TRBJ2-3; v_gene: TRBV5-1; abundance: NA; CDR3nt: TGCGCCAGCACCATTACAACAGGGGCAGATACGCAGTATTTT; CDR3aa: CASTITTGADTQYF